This T cell receptor beta chain was identified during a study of cytomegalovirus exposure and HLA in healthy donors. About the research overall: Across under 450 genotyped donors, around 82% landed in the Caucasian-associated ancestry cluster. Findings and limits, study-wide: Specificity for CMV antigens was confirmed in vitro for a few of the CMV-associated chains. Earlier results showed most TCR beta V segments being productive about 87% or about 30% of the time.

In regard to this clone: The antigen is not known.

Primers included in the PCR were 60 Vbeta and 13 Jbeta primers. Generated by immunoSEQ multiplex PCR, the TCRdb table keeps only in-frame clones and is missing some. The repertoire holds about 100,000 clones, with 65% to 80% as singletons. Though nominally healthy at sampling, donors likely had unrecorded immune exposures. Material for sequencing was PBMCs. The clonotype comes from a middle-aged man in good health and CMV-seropositive.

The CDR3 spells CASSADGGGLSDTQYF. Written as DNA, the CDR3 is TGTGCCAGCAGCGCTGATGGGGGGGGCTTGTCAGATACGCAGTATTTT. The chain is built from TRBV5-4 and TRBJ2-3; maybe TRBD2 (7 bases). The CDR3 is 16 residues long. The V gene lost 4 bases and the J gene lost 4 bases, with 19 bases spanning the gap. Germline V gene sequence: CDR1 SGHNT, CDR2 YYREEE (reference sequence).